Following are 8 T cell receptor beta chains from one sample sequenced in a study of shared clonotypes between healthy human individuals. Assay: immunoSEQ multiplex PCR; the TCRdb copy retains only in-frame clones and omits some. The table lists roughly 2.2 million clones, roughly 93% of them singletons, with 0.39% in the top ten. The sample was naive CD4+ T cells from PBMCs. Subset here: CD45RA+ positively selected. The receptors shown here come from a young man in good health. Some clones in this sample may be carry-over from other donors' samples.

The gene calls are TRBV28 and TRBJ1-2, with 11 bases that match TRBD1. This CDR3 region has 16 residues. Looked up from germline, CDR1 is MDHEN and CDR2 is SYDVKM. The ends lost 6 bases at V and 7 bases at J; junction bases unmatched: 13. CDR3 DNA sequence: TGTGCCAGCAGAGCCCCGGGACAGGGGGTTAGGGGTGGCTACACCTTC. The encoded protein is CASRAPGQGVRGGYTF.

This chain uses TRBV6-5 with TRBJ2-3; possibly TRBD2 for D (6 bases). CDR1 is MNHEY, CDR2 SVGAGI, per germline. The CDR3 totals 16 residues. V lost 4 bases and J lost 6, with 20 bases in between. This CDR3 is CASSSARLGGRDTQYF. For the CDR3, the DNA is TGTGCCAGCAGTTCCGCGCGACTAGGAGGTCGGGATACGCAGTATTTT.

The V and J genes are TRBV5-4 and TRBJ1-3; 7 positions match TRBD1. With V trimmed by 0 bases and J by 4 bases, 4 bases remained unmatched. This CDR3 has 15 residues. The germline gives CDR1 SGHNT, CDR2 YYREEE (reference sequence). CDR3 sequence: CASSLDTGAGNTIYF. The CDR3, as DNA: TGTGCCAGCAGCTTGGATACAGGGGCCGGAAACACCATATATTTT.

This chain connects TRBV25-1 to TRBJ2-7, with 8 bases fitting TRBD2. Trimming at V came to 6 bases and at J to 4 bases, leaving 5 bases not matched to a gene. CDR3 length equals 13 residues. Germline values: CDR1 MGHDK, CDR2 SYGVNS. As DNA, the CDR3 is TGTGCCAGCAGCGCAAGCGGGAGTTACGAGCAGTACTTC. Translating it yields CASSASGSYEQYF.

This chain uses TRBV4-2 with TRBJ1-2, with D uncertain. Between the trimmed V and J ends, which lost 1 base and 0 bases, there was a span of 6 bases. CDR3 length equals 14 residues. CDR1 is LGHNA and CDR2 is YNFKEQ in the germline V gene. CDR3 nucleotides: TGTGCCAGCAGCCAAGGACATACTAACTATGGCTACACCTTC. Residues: CASSQGHTNYGYTF.

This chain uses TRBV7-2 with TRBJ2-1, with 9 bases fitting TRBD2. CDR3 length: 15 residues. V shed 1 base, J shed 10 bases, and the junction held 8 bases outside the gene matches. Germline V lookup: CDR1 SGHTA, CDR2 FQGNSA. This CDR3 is CASSLVVGLAYEQFF. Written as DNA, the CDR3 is TGTGCCAGCAGCTTAGTGGTGGGACTAGCTTACGAGCAGTTCTTC. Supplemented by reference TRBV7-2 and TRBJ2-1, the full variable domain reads GAGVSQSPSNKVTEKGKDVELRCDPISGHTALYWYRQSLGQGLEFLIYFQGNSAPDKSGLPSDRFSAERTGGSVSTLTIQRTQQEDSAVYLCASSLVVGLAYEQFFGPGTRLTVL.

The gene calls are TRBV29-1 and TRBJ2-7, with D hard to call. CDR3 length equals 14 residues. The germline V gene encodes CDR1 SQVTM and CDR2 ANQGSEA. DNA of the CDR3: TGCAGAGCCCGCTTTCTAGGGCCGAACTACGAGCAGTACTTC. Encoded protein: CRARFLGPNYEQYF.

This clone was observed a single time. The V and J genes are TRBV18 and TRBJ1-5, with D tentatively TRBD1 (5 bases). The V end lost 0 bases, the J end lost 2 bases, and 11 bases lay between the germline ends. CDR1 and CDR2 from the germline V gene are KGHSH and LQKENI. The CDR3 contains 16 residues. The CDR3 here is CASSPPGHLRNQPQHF. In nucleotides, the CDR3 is TGTGCCAGCTCACCACCAGGACACCTCCGCAATCAGCCCCAGCATTTT.